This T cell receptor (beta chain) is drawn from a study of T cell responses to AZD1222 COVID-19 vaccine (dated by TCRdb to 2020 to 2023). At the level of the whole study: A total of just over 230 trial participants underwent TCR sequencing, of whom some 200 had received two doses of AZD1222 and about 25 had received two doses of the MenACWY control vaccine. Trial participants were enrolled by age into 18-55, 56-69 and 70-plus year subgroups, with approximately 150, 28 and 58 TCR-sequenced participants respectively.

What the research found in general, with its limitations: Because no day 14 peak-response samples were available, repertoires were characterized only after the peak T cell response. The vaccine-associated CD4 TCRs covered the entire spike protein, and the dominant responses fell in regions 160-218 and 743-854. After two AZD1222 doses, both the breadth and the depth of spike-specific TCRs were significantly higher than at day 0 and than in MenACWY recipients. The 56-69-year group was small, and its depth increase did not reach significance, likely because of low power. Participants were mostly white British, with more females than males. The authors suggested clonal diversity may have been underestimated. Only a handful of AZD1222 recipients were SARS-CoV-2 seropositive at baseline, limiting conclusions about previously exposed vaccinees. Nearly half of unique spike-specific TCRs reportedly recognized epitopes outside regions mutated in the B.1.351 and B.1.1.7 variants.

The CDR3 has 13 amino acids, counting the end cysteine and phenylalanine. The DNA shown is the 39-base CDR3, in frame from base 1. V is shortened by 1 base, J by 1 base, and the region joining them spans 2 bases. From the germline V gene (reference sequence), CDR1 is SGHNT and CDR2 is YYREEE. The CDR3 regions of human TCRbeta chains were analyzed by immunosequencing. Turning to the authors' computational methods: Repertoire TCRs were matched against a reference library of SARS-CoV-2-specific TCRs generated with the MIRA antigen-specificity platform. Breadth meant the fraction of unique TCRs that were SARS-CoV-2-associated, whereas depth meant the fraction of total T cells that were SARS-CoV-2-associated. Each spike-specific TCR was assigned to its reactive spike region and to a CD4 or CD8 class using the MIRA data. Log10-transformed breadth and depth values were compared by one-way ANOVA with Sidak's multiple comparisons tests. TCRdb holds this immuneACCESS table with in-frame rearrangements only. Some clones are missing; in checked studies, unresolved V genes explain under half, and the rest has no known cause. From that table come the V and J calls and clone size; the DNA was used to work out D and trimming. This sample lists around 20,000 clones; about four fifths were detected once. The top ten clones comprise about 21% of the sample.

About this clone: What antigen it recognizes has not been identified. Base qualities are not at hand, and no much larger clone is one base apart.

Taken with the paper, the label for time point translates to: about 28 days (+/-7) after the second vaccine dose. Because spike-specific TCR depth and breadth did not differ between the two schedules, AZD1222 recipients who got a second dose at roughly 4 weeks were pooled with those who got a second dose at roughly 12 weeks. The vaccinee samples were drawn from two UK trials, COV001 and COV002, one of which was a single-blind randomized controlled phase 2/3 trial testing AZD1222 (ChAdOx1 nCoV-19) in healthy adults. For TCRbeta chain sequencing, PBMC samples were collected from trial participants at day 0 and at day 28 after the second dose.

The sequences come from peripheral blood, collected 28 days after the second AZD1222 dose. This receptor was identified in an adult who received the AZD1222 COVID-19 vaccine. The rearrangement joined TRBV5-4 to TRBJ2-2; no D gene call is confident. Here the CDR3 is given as CASSLKNTGELFF. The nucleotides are TGTGCCAGCAGCTTGAAGAACACCGGGGAGCTGTTTTTT. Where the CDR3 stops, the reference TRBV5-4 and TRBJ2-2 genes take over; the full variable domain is ETGVTQSPTHLIKTRGQQVTLRCSSQSGHNTVSWYQQALGQGPQFIFQYYREEENGRGNFPPRFSGLQFPNYSSELNVNALELDDSALYLCASSLKNTGELFFGEGSRLTVL.